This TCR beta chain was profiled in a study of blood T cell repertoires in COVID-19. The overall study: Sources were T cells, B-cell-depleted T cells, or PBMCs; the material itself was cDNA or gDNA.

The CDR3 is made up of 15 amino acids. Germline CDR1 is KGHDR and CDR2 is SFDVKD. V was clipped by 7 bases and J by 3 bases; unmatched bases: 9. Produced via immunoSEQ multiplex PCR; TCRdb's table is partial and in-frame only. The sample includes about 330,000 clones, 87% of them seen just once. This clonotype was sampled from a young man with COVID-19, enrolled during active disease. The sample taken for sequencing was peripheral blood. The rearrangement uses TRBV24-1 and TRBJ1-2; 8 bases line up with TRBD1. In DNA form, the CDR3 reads TGTGCCACCAGCGGGAGTGGACAGGGCGACTATGGCTACACCTTC. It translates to CATSGSGQGDYGYTF.